The 18 T cell receptor beta chains listed next were all sequenced from one sample in a study of CD8+CD57+ T cells in acquired aplastic anemia (dated by TCRdb to the late 2010s). This sample was sequenced with an Illumina HiSeq 2000. TCR beta VDJ combination and CDR3 sequence profiling used genomic DNA as the template. TCRdb trimmed public reads at Q25 via fastp, called clones via MiXCR and kept in-frame beta chains. Rows with a matching CDR3 protein are joined into one entry that keeps the most common DNA and genes. For this sample there are 150,000 to 200,000 distinct CDR3 sequences; 63% appear just once. The ten biggest clones cover roughly 42% of the sample. Sequencing used sorted CD4+, CD8+, or CD8+CD57+ T cells (not recorded which) from PBMCs. The origin of the receptors is a human donor in good health.

The sample holds one count of this clonotype. This chain uses TRBV7-2 with TRBJ2-1, with TRBD2 matching 9 bases. CDR1 and CDR2 (germline): SGHTA, FQGNSA. The CDR3 contains 14 residues. V was clipped by 8 bases and J by 5 bases; unmatched bases: 7. This chain's CDR3 is CASQLAGAHNEQFF. CDR3 DNA: TGTGCCAGCCAACTAGCGGGTGCTCACAATGAGCAGTTCTTC.

The rearrangement joins TRBV10-3 to TRBJ2-1; D unresolved. V dropped 6 bases and J dropped 6 bases, with 18 bases sitting between them. From germline, CDR1 is ENHRY and CDR2 SYGVKD. This CDR3 is built from 15 residues. The CDR3 DNA reads TGTGCCATCAGCTCCTCCACGACGGTCCCCAATGAGCAGTTCTTC. It codes for CAISSSTTVPNEQFF.

The chain links TRBV5-4 to TRBJ2-7, with D tentatively TRBD2 (6 bases). The CDR3 is 13 residues long. Trimming took off 4 bases at V and 3 bases at J, with 11 bases between the two ends. Germline V gives CDR1 SGHNT, CDR2 YYREEE (reference sequence). The CDR3 DNA reads as TGTGCCAGCAGCCGGGAGTACATCTACGAGCAGTACTTC. Translated, it gives CASSREYIYEQYF.

This clonotype was detected ten times or more. V gene TRBV4-3 combines with J gene TRBJ1-5, with D possibly matching TRBD1 (5 bases). Looked up from germline, CDR1 is LGHNA and CDR2 is YSLEER. The V end was cut by 0 bases, the J end by 0 bases, with 12 bases between. CDR3 length equals 17 residues. The CDR3 loop reads CASSQDLRTLSNQPQHF. Here the CDR3 DNA reads TGCGCCAGCAGCCAAGACCTCCGGACACTTAGCAATCAGCCCCAGCATTTT.

This clonotype was recorded a few times. The genes are TRBV2 and TRBJ2-5, with a possible D match to TRBD2 (5 bases). Germline CDR1 reads SNHLY; CDR2 reads FYNNEI. The CDR3 is 13 amino acids. V was pared by 8 bases and J by 2 bases, with 12 bases between. As DNA, the CDR3 is TGTGCCAGCGCGAGGGAGAGGCAAGAGACCCAGTACTTC. Amino acids: CASARERQETQYF.

CDR3: CASEGAGGGGNYGYTF. The CDR3 DNA is TGTGCCAGCGAGGGGGCAGGGGGCGGAGGGAACTATGGCTACACCTTC. The chain recombines TRBV7-9 with TRBJ1-2; 8 nucleotides line up with TRBD1. Germline V lookup: CDR1 SEHNR, CDR2 FQNEAQ (reference sequence). Trimming took 8 bases from V and 2 from J; bases not matched to a gene: 13. This CDR3 is built from 16 residues.

This chain joins TRBV20-1 and TRBJ2-7; no firm D call. Trimming left V 1 base short and J 0 bases short, with 10 bases between. CDR3 length: 14 amino acids. Germline V gene lookup returns CDR1 DFQATT and CDR2 SNEGSKA (reference sequence). The CDR3 nucleotides are TGCAGTGCTAGAGTCCCAGGAAGCTCCTACGAGCAGTACTTC. Protein sequence: CSARVPGSSYEQYF.

This chain joins TRBV5-6 and TRBJ2-2; D gene unclear. CDR3 length: 14 amino acids. Germline V gene sequence: CDR1 SGHDT, CDR2 YYEEEE. V gave up 2 bases and J gave up 1 base, with 6 bases separating them. The CDR3 is CASSLFWNTGELFF. In nucleotides, the CDR3 is TGTGCCAGCAGCTTATTTTGGAACACCGGGGAGCTGTTTTTT.

This rearrangement joins TRBV19 to TRBJ1-1; tentative D call: TRBD1 (5 bases). Germline values: CDR1 LNHDA, CDR2 SQIVND (reference sequence). This CDR3 comprises 13 residues. Trimming took 4 bases from V and 3 from J, leaving 9 bases between them. The CDR3 DNA reads TGTGCCAGTAGTACCGGGACCTACACTGAAGCTTTCTTT. Its translation is CASSTGTYTEAFF.

Comments on this clonotype: An end of the junction does not agree with germline; a read error may underlie this. This chain links TRBV7-8 with TRBJ1-6; D remains unclear. The CDR3 covers 16 residues. Per the germline V gene, CDR1 is SGHVS and CDR2 is FQNEAQ. CDR3 amino acids: CVSSNAGKEYNSPLHF. In DNA, the CDR3 is TGTGTCAGCAGTAATGCGGGGAAGGAGTATAATTCACCCCTCCACTTT.

The chain has TRBV25-1 and TRBJ1-2; 7 nucleotides match TRBD1. The CDR3 loop spans 15 amino acids. In germline, CDR1 is MGHDK, CDR2 SYGVNS. Germline trimming cut 6 bases from V and 4 bases from J; bases unmatched to any gene: 11. The CDR3 reads CASSSTGRGFYGYTF. The CDR3 coding sequence is TGTGCCAGCAGCTCTACCGGCAGGGGGTTCTATGGCTACACCTTC.

This clonotype has a handful of counts. CDR3 in amino acids: CASRIGGGSGELFF. The CDR3 DNA is TGCGCCAGCCGAATAGGCGGGGGGAGCGGGGAGCTGTTTTTT. This chain connects TRBV10-2 to TRBJ2-2, with 8 bases lining up with TRBD2. Trimming cost V 8 bases and J 7 bases; bases outside gene matches: 9. This CDR3 region has 14 residues. Germline lookup yields CDR1 WSHSY and CDR2 SAAADI.

V is TRBV12-3 or TRBV12-4 and J is TRBJ1-2; D gene ambiguous. Trimming shortened V by 7 bases and J by 1 base, and 10 bases separated the two germline ends. CDR3 length: 13 amino acids. DNA for the CDR3: TGTGCCAGCAAGGAGACGGTTAACTATGGCTACACCTTC. It codes for CASKETVNYGYTF.

The J gene is TRBJ1-2, the V gene TRBV13; a possible D gene is TRBD1 (6 bases). Trimming stripped 5 bases from V and 4 bases from J, with 20 bases between. CDR3 length: 16 amino acids. CDR1 and CDR2 from the germline V gene are PRHDT and FYEKMQ (reference sequence). The CDR3 reads CASSLRTAGVPYGYTF. In nucleotides, the CDR3 is TGTGCCAGCAGCCTACGGACAGCCGGGGTTCCCTATGGCTACACCTTC.

The rearrangement links TRBV2 to TRBJ2-5; 12 bases fit TRBD1. This CDR3 has 18 residues. The junction had 10 bases not matched to a gene; V was cut back by 5 bases and J by 0 bases. The germline V gene has CDR1 SNHLY and CDR2 FYNNEI. As DNA, the CDR3 is TGTGCCAGCAGTAGCCGGGACAGGGGGCGCATCAACCAAGAGACCCAGTACTTC. Translation: CASSSRDRGRINQETQYF.

There are a few counts of this clonotype. V usage is TRBV20-1 and J usage is TRBJ2-7, with TRBD1 matching 10 bases. Germline loops: CDR1 DFQATT, CDR2 SNEGSKA (reference sequence). J gave up 1 base and V 3 bases, and 3 bases lay outside the gene matches. This CDR3 has 14 amino acids. CDR3 DNA: TGCAGTGCTAGGGACAGGGGGATTTCCTACGAGCAGTACTTC. Protein sequence: CSARDRGISYEQYF.

In its sample, this clonotype was seen many times. The chain carries TRBV4-3 and TRBJ1-2; maybe TRBD1 (5 bases). CDR3 length: 17 residues. The germline CDR1 and CDR2 sequences are LGHNA and YSLEER. The germline V and J ends were trimmed by 0 bases and 5 bases, with 19 bases remaining between them. CDR3 protein: CASSQDLNSGMVYGYTF. In DNA form, the CDR3 reads TGCGCCAGCAGCCAAGATTTGAATTCAGGGATGGTTTATGGCTACACCTTC.

This rearrangement joins TRBV3-1 to TRBJ2-3, with 9 bases fitting TRBD2. The CDR3 contains 17 residues. The germline V gene encodes CDR1 LGHDT and CDR2 YNNKEL (reference sequence). V gave up 0 bases and J gave up 1 base; unmatched junction bases: 5. The CDR3, as DNA: TGTGCCAGCAGCCAAGACAATAGCGGGGGAGGCACAGATACGCAGTATTTT. It encodes CASSQDNSGGGTDTQYF.